This record concerns one TCR beta chain sequence. This specimen belongs to a study of T cells in tuberculosis. The V gene lost 3 bases and the J gene lost 0 bases, with 9 bases spanning the gap. The CDR3 contains 15 residues. Method: immunoSEQ multiplex PCR; TCRdb's copy keeps in-frame clones and lacks some. Of 30,000 or so clones in the sample, 90% to 95% were seen once. Regarding time point: new active TB diagnosis, blood taken before or within 7 days of starting treatment. Confirmation came from sputum smear and/or culture positivity for M. tuberculosis. The sequence came from an adult with tuberculosis. Some clones in this sample may be carry-over from other donors' samples. This chain connects TRBV23-1 to TRBJ1-5; D gene uncertain. TRBV23-1 is noted as an ORF with a role that remains uncertain. The source material was PBMCs, sampled at tuberculosis diagnosis. Here the CDR3 reads CASSHGVDSNQPQHF. CDR3 bases: TGCGCCAGCAGTCATGGAGTAGATAGCAATCAGCCCCAGCATTTT.